A selection of T cell receptor beta chains follows, all from one sample in a study of blood T cells in healthy people across ages. Each CDR3 protein gets one entry after TCRdb re-called the 5' RACE reads with MiXCR. The sample lists around 900,000 distinct CDR3 sequences, roughly 51% occurring once. Sequencing was performed on blood. The receptors were sampled from a woman aged 60-75 years in good health. Both conserved end residues are part of each CDR3. The D gene is left open where the match is weak. Not every row has a clone size; where given, it reads once, few, many or a size class.

D,J,V,size,CDR3,DNA
.,TRBJ1-1,TRBV20-1,.,CSAVTGLMSTEAFF,TGCAGTGCTGTCACAGGACTCATGAGCACTGAAGCTTTCTTT
TRBD2,TRBJ2-1,TRBV4-3,.,CASSQVLNSGGGEQFF,TGCGCCAGCAGCCAAGTCTTAAATAGCGGGGGCGGGGAGCAGTTCTTC
TRBD2,TRBJ2-3,TRBV10-3,.,CAISEQTGGIDTQYF,TGTGCCATCAGTGAGCAAACGGGAGGGATAGATACGCAGTATTTT
TRBD2,TRBJ2-2,TRBV28,once,CASSLGLAPTGELFF,TGTGCCAGCAGTTTAGGACTAGCTCCCACCGGGGAGCTGTTTTTT
.,TRBJ2-7,TRBV14,.,CASSQAVPGHSYEQYF,TGTGCCAGCAGTCAAGCGGTGCCGGGACACTCCTACGAGCAGTACTTC
.,TRBJ1-2,TRBV20-1,.,CSASQDGAANYGYTF,TGCAGTGCTAGTCAGGATGGGGCGGCTAACTATGGCTACACCTTC
.,TRBJ2-1,TRBV28,.,CASSWAGTSSYNEQFF,TGTGCCAGCAGCTGGGCCGGGACAAGCTCCTACAATGAGCAGTTCTTC
.,TRBJ1-4,TRBV30,once,CAWSASNEKLFF,TGTGCCTGGAGTGCCTCTAATGAAAAACTGTTTTTT
TRBD2,TRBJ2-3,TRBV7-2,.,CASSYGTSGTETQYF,TGTGCCAGCAGCTACGGGACTAGCGGGACAGAGACGCAGTATTTT
.,TRBJ2-6,TRBV27,.,CASGDIRVAGANVLTF,TGTGCCAGCGGGGACATTAGAGTAGCTGGGGCCAACGTCCTGACTTTC
.,TRBJ2-7,TRBV20-1,.,CSARLEGFSYEQYF,TGCAGTGCTAGATTAGAAGGGTTCTCCTACGAGCAGTACTTC
.,TRBJ2-7,TRBV2,.,CASSVGPGQGSYEQYF,TGTGCCAGCAGTGTGGGGCCGGGACAAGGCTCCTACGAGCAGTACTTC
TRBD1,TRBJ1-2,TRBV7-9,few,CASSLNSAGGVDGYTF,TGTGCCAGCAGCTTAAATTCGGCAGGGGGCGTGGATGGCTACACCTTC
.,TRBJ2-7,TRBV10-3,.,CAIKVWLDSHEQYF,TGTGCCATCAAAGTCTGGCTAGACTCTCACGAGCAGTACTTC
TRBD2,TRBJ2-1,TRBV15,.,CATSRAGRISGRAFYNEQFF,TGTGCCACCAGCAGAGCCGGGAGGATTAGCGGGAGGGCCTTCTACAATGAGCAGTTCTTC
TRBD1,TRBJ1-4,TRBV30,.,CAWNRQGREKLFF,TGTGCCTGGAACCGACAGGGTAGAGAAAAACTGTTTTTT
.,TRBJ2-4,TRBV30,.,CAWNTPDPLAKNIQYF,TGTGCCTGGAACACCCCGGACCCTCTAGCCAAAAACATTCAGTACTTC
TRBD2,TRBJ2-1,TRBV20-1,.,CSARDPTSGNEQFF,TGCAGTGCTAGAGATCCCACTAGCGGCAATGAGCAGTTCTTC
.,TRBJ2-7,TRBV10-3,.,CAISESQTMILRDEQYF,TGTGCCATCAGTGAGTCGCAGACTATGATCTTAAGGGACGAGCAGTACTTC
.,TRBJ2-7,TRBV12-3/TRBV12-4,few,CASSLSTSSYEQYF,TGTGCCAGCAGTTTATCCACAAGCTCCTACGAGCAGTACTTC
.,TRBJ2-4,TRBV7-2,.,CASSLAEGTKNIQYF,TGTGCCAGCAGCTTAGCGGAGGGAACCAAAAACATTCAGTACTTC
.,TRBJ2-1,TRBV5-1,few,CASSLEGGLANEQFF,TGCGCCAGCAGCTTGGAAGGGGGGCTAGCCAATGAGCAGTTCTTC
.,TRBJ2-5,TRBV27,.,CASKTLLQEIQYF,TGTGCCAGCAAGACCTTGTTACAAGAGATCCAGTACTTC
TRBD1,TRBJ1-2,TRBV5-1,.,CASSYTDRDYGYTF,TGCGCCAGCAGCTATACCGACAGGGACTATGGCTACACCTTC
TRBD2,TRBJ2-1,TRBV7-9,few,CASSWGDYSYNEQFF,TGTGCCAGCAGCTGGGGGGACTACTCCTACAATGAGCAGTTCTTC
.,TRBJ1-2,TRBV12-3/TRBV12-4,.,CASSLAGTAGGYTF,TGTGCCAGCAGTTTAGCGGGTACAGCTGGGGGCTACACCTTC
.,TRBJ2-3,TRBV28,.,CASSLGSWLDTQYF,TGTGCCAGCAGTTTAGGTTCTTGGCTAGATACGCAGTATTTT
.,TRBJ2-5,TRBV6-6,few,CASSSRLIQETQYF,TGTGCCAGCAGTTCCAGACTGATACAAGAGACCCAGTACTTC
TRBD1,TRBJ2-7,TRBV28,.,CASLRDRGYHEQYF,TGTGCCAGCCTGCGGGACAGGGGCTACCACGAGCAGTACTTC
TRBD1,TRBJ2-7,TRBV20-1,.,CSAGGQGHYEQYF,TGCAGTGCTGGGGGACAGGGCCACTACGAGCAGTACTTC
.,TRBJ2-7,TRBV20-1,.,CSATIRRPNRYEQYF,TGCAGTGCCACAATTAGACGACCCAACCGATACGAGCAGTACTTC
.,TRBJ2-5,TRBV20-1,.,CSAVSGRNEQYF,TGCAGTGCCGTCTCGGGACGGAATGAGCAGTACTTC
.,TRBJ2-7,TRBV6-2/TRBV6-3,.,CASSYLDRYEQYF,TGTGCCAGCAGTTACTTGGACAGATACGAGCAGTACTTC
TRBD2,TRBJ2-1,TRBV20-1,.,CSASRSGKRSYNEQFF,TGCAGTGCTAGTCGGAGCGGGAAGCGTTCCTACAATGAGCAGTTCTTT
TRBD2,TRBJ2-3,TRBV25-1,.,CAGSKRENSDTQYF,TGTGCCGGCAGTAAGCGGGAGAATTCAGATACGCAGTATTTT
.,TRBJ2-7,TRBV10-3,once,CTISAAYEQYF,TGTACCATCAGTGCGGCCTACGAGCAGTACTTC
TRBD2,TRBJ2-1,TRBV12-3/TRBV12-4,few,CASSPRTSPYNEQFF,TGTGCCAGCAGTCCCCGGACTAGCCCCTACAATGAGCAGTTCTTC
TRBD2,TRBJ2-1,TRBV10-3,.,CAISETSVSYNEQFF,TGTGCCATCAGTGAGACTAGCGTATCCTACAATGAGCAGTTCTTC
TRBD2,TRBJ2-3,TRBV20-1,.,CSAPPASGFPDTQYF,TGCAGTGCTCCCCCCGCTAGCGGGTTCCCTGATACGCAGTATTTT